These 19 T cell receptor beta chains share one sample of origin, sequenced in a study of blood T cell repertoires in COVID-19. TCRdb keeps only in-frame clones here, not all; method: immunoSEQ multiplex PCR. The profile shows around 50,000 clones, over 80% of them singletons. The sample consisted of peripheral blood. Receptor source: a man between 65 and 80 years old with acute or convalescent COVID-19.

V gene TRBV27 combines with J gene TRBJ2-5; 9 bases are shared with TRBD2. Germline CDR1 MNHEY, CDR2 SMNVEV (reference sequence). V lost 10 bases to trimming and J lost 2 bases; unmatched junction nucleotides: 8. The CDR3 has 14 amino acids. DNA for the CDR3: TGTGCCACCGGTCTAGCGGGAATGCAAGAGACCCAGTACTTC. Translating it yields CATGLAGMQETQYF.

The chain recombines TRBV30 with TRBJ1-5; D is unclear. Trimming pared 5 bases from V and 0 bases from J, leaving 8 bases between. In germline, CDR1 is GTSNPN, CDR2 SVGIG (reference sequence). The CDR3 extends over 13 amino acids. CDR3 residues: CAWAVNSNQPQHF. The CDR3, as DNA: TGTGCCTGGGCGGTTAATAGCAATCAGCCCCAGCATTTT.

This clone was counted only a few times. This chain links TRBV5-8 with TRBJ1-2; D gene ambiguous. V gave up 0 bases and J gave up 5 bases, with 5 bases separating them. This CDR3 has 12 residues. CDR1 is SGHTS, CDR2 YDEGEE, per germline. The CDR3: CASSLDTYGYTF. The CDR3 DNA sequence: TGTGCCAGCAGCTTGGACACGTATGGCTACACCTTC.

The V call is TRBV3-1 (or the pseudogene TRBV3-2), the J call TRBJ1-2; 7 nucleotides line up with TRBD1. CDR3 length equals 13 residues. Germline values: CDR1 LGHDT, CDR2 YNNKEL (reference sequence). V was pared by 0 bases and J by 7 bases, with 2 bases of the junction left unmatched. The CDR3 region has the DNA TGTGCCAGCAGCCAAGATAGGGGGCGTGGCTACACCTTC. The encoded protein is CASSQDRGRGYTF.

The chain couples TRBV2 to TRBJ2-5, with no clear D. Germline CDR1 SNHLY, CDR2 FYNNEI. This CDR3 comprises 11 residues. V lost 5 bases to trimming and J lost 2 bases, with 3 bases between them. In nucleotides, the CDR3 is TGTGCCAGCAGTCTACAAGAGACCCAGTACTTC. Translation: CASSLQETQYF. The full variable domain, with the rest looked up from reference TRBV2 and TRBJ2-5, is EPEVTQTPSHQVTQMGQEVILRCVPISNHLYFYWYRQILGQKVEFLVSFYNNEISEKSEIFDDQFSVERPDGSNFTLKIRSTKLEDSAMYFCASSLQETQYFGPGTRLLVL.

The genes are TRBV4-3 and TRBJ2-6; 7 nucleotides agree with TRBD1. CDR3 size: 16 residues. CDR1 is LGHNA and CDR2 is YSLEER in the germline V gene. Losses at the gene ends were 9 bases for V and 0 bases for J; bases not matched to a gene: 8. The CDR3 region is CASSGQAFSGANVLTF. CDR3 DNA sequence: TGCGCCAGTTCTGGACAGGCGTTCTCTGGGGCCAACGTCCTGACTTTC.

The rearrangement uses TRBV7-9 and TRBJ2-7; D is unclear. The germline V gene has CDR1 SEHNR and CDR2 FQNEAQ (reference sequence). This CDR3 has 12 residues. V was clipped by 1 base and J by 6 bases, with 7 bases between them. The CDR3 region has the DNA TGTGCCAGCAGCTTAGATGGGCTCGAGCAGTACTTC. Protein sequence: CASSLDGLEQYF.

The genes are TRBV5-6 and TRBJ2-1, with TRBD2 matching over 12 bases. There are 14 residues in the CDR3. Per the germline V gene, CDR1 is SGHDT and CDR2 is YYEEEE. V shed 5 bases and J 5 bases; nucleotides not matched to a gene: 2. CDR3 in amino acids: CASRGTSGHNEQFF. The CDR3 DNA reads TGTGCCAGCAGGGGGACTAGCGGGCACAATGAGCAGTTCTTC.

There are a few counts of this clone. The genes are TRBV7-2 and TRBJ2-1; 14 nucleotides align to TRBD2. In germline, CDR1 is SGHTA, CDR2 FQGNSA. Trimming took 1 base from V and 6 from J; bases not matched to a gene: 8. This CDR3 comprises 18 residues. The CDR3 DNA is TGTGCCAGCAGCTTAGGTTTTCGGGGACTAGCGGGAGTCAATGAGCAGTTCTTC. It codes for CASSLGFRGLAGVNEQFF.

This clone has a handful of counts. V and J are TRBV18 and TRBJ1-2, with 9 bases identical to TRBD1. The V gene's germline CDR1 is KGHSH and CDR2 LQKENI. The CDR3 contains 18 residues. The V and J ends lost 6 bases and 1 base, in that order; junction bases with no gene match: 15. The CDR3 loop reads CASSQSVGTGPYNYGYTF. In DNA form, the CDR3 reads TGTGCCAGCTCCCAGAGCGTTGGGACAGGGCCTTATAACTATGGCTACACCTTC.

The chain is built from TRBV7-9 and TRBJ1-2; D might be TRBD1 (6 bases). Germline V lookup: CDR1 SEHNR, CDR2 FQNEAQ (reference sequence). Trimming took off 5 bases at V and 4 bases at J, with 14 bases between the two ends. This CDR3 has 14 amino acids. The CDR3 reads CASSPGGGSYGYTF. The CDR3 DNA follows: TGTGCCAGCAGCCCAGGCGGGGGCAGCTATGGCTACACCTTC.

This clone appeared a few times. The chain recombines TRBV24-1 with TRBJ2-3; 7 nucleotides align to TRBD1. This CDR3 spans 15 amino acids. Germline-derived CDR1 and CDR2 are KGHDR and SFDVKD. V was pared by 4 bases and J by 3 bases, with 6 bases of the junction left unmatched. The CDR3 sequence: CATSDLGGGTDTQYF. The CDR3 nucleotides are TGTGCCACCAGTGACTTAGGGGGCGGGACAGATACGCAGTATTTT.

This clone was recorded only once. The chain has TRBV30 and TRBJ1-4; maybe TRBD1 (5 bases). CDR1 is GTSNPN, CDR2 SVGIG, per germline (reference sequence). V lost 5 bases, J lost 8 bases, and 18 bases lay in between. The CDR3 totals 14 residues. The DNA for the CDR3 is TGTGCCTGGGAAGGCGGGACGCAACCAGAAAAACTGTTTTTT. It is translated as CAWEGGTQPEKLFF. The full variable domain, with the rest looked up from reference TRBV30 and TRBJ1-4, is SQTIHQWPATLVQPVGSPLSLECTVEGTSNPNLYWYRQAAGRGLQLLFYSVGIGQISSEVPQNLSASRPQDRQFILSSKKLLLSDSGFYLCAWEGGTQPEKLFFGSGTQLSVL.

The CDR3 is CASSTQQGAFSETQYF. The CDR3 nucleotides read TGTGCCAGTAGTACCCAACAGGGGGCGTTTAGCGAGACCCAGTACTTC. J is TRBJ2-5 and V is TRBV19; 9 bases map to TRBD1. The CDR3 has 16 residues. Germline assignment: CDR1 LNHDA and CDR2 SQIVND (reference sequence). V trimming: 4 bases; J trimming: 5 bases; junction bases outside the gene matches: 11.

The genes are TRBV6-5 and TRBJ1-2; 8 bases align to TRBD1. The CDR3 is made up of 11 amino acids. The V and J ends lost 6 bases and 9 bases, in that order; junction bases with no gene match: 3. Germline lookup yields CDR1 MNHEY and CDR2 SVGAGI. The CDR3 region has the DNA TGTGCCAGCAGGCGACAGGGGAGCTACACCTTC. Translating gives CASRRQGSYTF.

The genes are TRBV6-5 and TRBJ2-7; 11 bases line up with TRBD1. CDR3 length equals 13 residues. The V and J ends lost 10 bases and 6 bases, in that order; junction bases with no gene match: 8. CDR1 and CDR2 (germline): MNHEY, SVGAGI. CDR3 sequence reads: CATVPGQGGEQYF. DNA for the CDR3: TGTGCCACCGTACCGGGACAGGGGGGCGAGCAGTACTTC.

The rearrangement uses TRBV19 and TRBJ1-1, with 8 bases fitting TRBD1. With V trimmed by 7 bases and J by 5 bases, 6 bases remained unmatched. Germline CDR1 and CDR2: LNHDA and SQIVND (reference sequence). This CDR3 comprises 13 residues. The CDR3 protein is CASTEQGGTEAFF. CDR3 nucleotide sequence: TGTGCCAGTACCGAACAGGGGGGAACTGAAGCTTTCTTT.

The chain couples TRBV28 to TRBJ2-1, with 8 positions matching TRBD2. CDR1 and CDR2 from the germline V gene are MDHEN and SYDVKM. This CDR3 region has 15 residues. V was pared by 5 bases and J by 4 bases, with 7 bases of the junction left unmatched. CDR3 residues: CASSAPGLEYNEQFF. Written as DNA, the CDR3 is TGTGCCAGCAGTGCCCCGGGACTAGAGTACAATGAGCAGTTCTTC. The whole variable domain, remainder taken from reference TRBV28 and TRBJ2-1, is DVKVTQSSRYLVKRTGEKVFLECVQDMDHENMFWYRQDPGLGLRLIYFSYDVKMKEKGDIPEGYSVSREKKERFSLILESASTNQTSMYLCASSAPGLEYNEQFFGPGTRLTVL.

V is TRBV6-5 and J is TRBJ2-5, with 7 bases matching TRBD1. The ends lost 4 bases at V and 2 bases at J; junction bases unmatched: 7. The germline V gene encodes CDR1 MNHEY and CDR2 SVGAGI. The CDR3 is made up of 15 amino acids. CDR3 residues: CASSFSGTVQETQYF. Here the CDR3 DNA reads TGTGCCAGCAGTTTCTCCGGGACAGTTCAAGAGACCCAGTACTTC.